The rows below give T cell receptor beta chains drawn from one sample of a study of blood T cell repertoires in COVID-19. Profiling relied on immunoSEQ multiplex PCR, and the TCRdb table lists in-frame clones only, not all of them. This table has 200,000 to 250,000 clones, less than 90% appearing once. Sample: peripheral blood. These receptors came from a man aged 25-45 years with active or convalescent COVID-19. Each CDR3 is given with its conserved first and last residue. Each record gives: D gene, clone size, V gene, J gene, CDR3 protein, CDR3 DNA. A D gene is named only where the DNA matches it firmly. The listing skips clone size in some rows; elsewhere it reads once, few, many or a size class.

>-|-|TRBV27|TRBJ2-7
CASSLSAGYERYF
TGTGCCAGCAGTTTATCAGCGGGCTACGAGCGGTACTTC
>-|-|TRBV7-5|TRBJ1-1
CVRSLSLRNTEAFF
TGTGTCAGAAGCTTATCACTGCGGAACACTGAAGCTTTCTTT
>TRBD2|-|TRBV7-2|TRBJ2-1
CASSLAPGLGDNEQFF
TGTGCCAGCAGCTTAGCCCCGGGACTAGGGGACAATGAGCAGTTCTTC
>TRBD1|once|TRBV5-4|TRBJ2-7
CASSFTGVVEQYF
TGTGCCAGCAGCTTTACAGGGGTTGTCGAGCAGTACTTC
>TRBD2|-|TRBV4-1|TRBJ2-5
CASSQTSGGETQYF
TGCGCCAGCAGCCAAACTAGCGGGGGAGAGACCCAGTACTTC
>-|-|TRBV7-2|TRBJ1-2
CASSDRDPRRLHF
TGTGCCAGCAGCGACCGGGATCCTCGTCGGCTACACTTC
>-|-|TRBV15|TRBJ2-5
CATSRDGQRSETQYF
TGTGCCACCAGCAGAGATGGCCAGAGGTCAGAGACCCAGTACTTC
>-|-|TRBV30|TRBJ1-1
CAWSVRRGTEAFF
TGTGCCTGGAGTGTAAGACGCGGCACTGAAGCTTTCTTT
>TRBD2|-|TRBV27|TRBJ2-1
CASSLLAGGLNEQFF
TGTGCCAGCAGTTTGCTAGCGGGGGGGCTAAATGAGCAGTTCTTC
>TRBD1|-|TRBV30|TRBJ1-4
CAWSVYRGNEKLFF
TGTGCCTGGAGTGTATACAGGGGCAATGAAAAACTGTTTTTT
>-|-|TRBV4-2|TRBJ1-2
CASSQDVSVNYGYTF
TGTGCCAGCAGCCAAGATGTTTCAGTTAACTATGGCTACACCTTC
>TRBD1|few|TRBV3-1/TRBV3-2|TRBJ1-1
CASSPGQGEDAFF
TGTGCCAGCAGCCCCGGACAGGGGGAAGACGCTTTCTTT
>-|-|TRBV15|TRBJ2-3
CATSRPGQRTPSTDTQYF
TGTGCCACCAGCAGACCGGGACAAAGAACACCAAGCACAGATACGCAGTATTTT
>-|-|TRBV30|TRBJ2-7
CAWKVPSNYEQYF
TGTGCCTGGAAAGTCCCGAGCAACTACGAGCAGTACTTC
>TRBD1|-|TRBV10-3|TRBJ1-2
CAISTDRVNYGYTF
TGTGCCATCAGTACGGACAGGGTCAACTATGGCTACACCTTC
>-|-|TRBV19|TRBJ2-7
CASRGSVEQYF
TGTGCCAGTAGAGGAAGCGTCGAGCAGTACTTC
>-|-|TRBV19|TRBJ1-2
CASSDQTANYGYTF
TGTGCCAGTAGTGACCAGACAGCGAACTATGGCTACACCTTC
>TRBD2|-|TRBV19|TRBJ2-7
CASSIASGRYEQYF
TGTGCCAGTAGTATAGCTAGCGGGAGATACGAGCAGTACTTC
>TRBD2|-|TRBV7-9|TRBJ2-1
CASIGLAGVGEQFF
TGTGCCAGCATAGGGCTAGCGGGAGTTGGTGAGCAGTTCTTC
>-|once|TRBV6-2/TRBV6-3|TRBJ2-3
CASSYGPLTDTQYF
TGTGCCAGCAGTTACGGGCCCCTCACAGATACGCAGTATTTT
>TRBD1|-|TRBV19|TRBJ2-5
CASSSLTGVFQETQYF
TGTGCCAGTAGTAGCTTGACAGGGGTATTCCAAGAGACCCAGTACTTC
>-|-|TRBV4-3|TRBJ1-2
CASSQVVGGFGYGYTF
TGCGCCAGCAGCCAAGTAGTAGGGGGATTTGGCTATGGCTACACCTTC
>-|-|TRBV29-1|TRBJ1-1
CSVRGGNTEAFF
TGCAGCGTCCGGGGAGGGAACACTGAAGCTTTCTTT
>TRBD2|-|TRBV5-4|TRBJ2-3
CASSPSGVTDTQYF
TGTGCCAGCAGCCCTAGCGGAGTGACAGATACGCAGTATTTT
>TRBD1|-|TRBV3-1/TRBV3-2|TRBJ1-2
CASSQSQGAGDGYTF
TGTGCCAGCAGCCAATCACAGGGGGCCGGTGATGGCTACACCTTC
>TRBD1|-|TRBV19|TRBJ1-2
CASSTPGQEVGPLHYGYTF
TGTGCCAGTAGTACACCGGGACAGGAGGTTGGGCCCCTACACTATGGCTACACCTTC
>-|-|TRBV12-2|TRBJ2-3
CASRSGRADTQYF
TGTGCAAGTCGCTCCGGCCGGGCAGATACGCAGTATTTT
>-|-|TRBV5-4|TRBJ2-5
CASSYTGLKETQYF
TGTGCCAGCAGTTACACGGGACTTAAAGAGACCCAGTACTTC
>TRBD2|-|TRBV19|TRBJ2-2
CASRTSGDTGELFF
TGTGCCAGTAGGACTAGCGGGGACACCGGGGAGCTGTTTTTT
>-|-|TRBV7-2|TRBJ2-3
CASSLPNTDTQYF
TGTGCCAGCAGCTTACCCAACACAGATACGCAGTATTTT
>TRBD2|-|TRBV3-1/TRBV3-2|TRBJ2-7
CASSQENFAGGPYEQYF
TGTGCCAGCAGCCAAGAAAACTTTGCGGGAGGGCCTTACGAGCAGTACTTC
>-|-|TRBV19|TRBJ1-2
CASSTLQENYGYTF
TGTGCCAGTAGTACTCTACAGGAGAACTATGGCTACACCTTC
>TRBD1|-|TRBV2|TRBJ1-1
CASSGVLTGVDTEAFF
TGTGCCAGCAGTGGAGTACTCACAGGGGTAGATACTGAAGCTTTCTTT
>-|-|TRBV7-9|TRBJ1-4
CASSLAPGGATNEKLFF
TGTGCCAGCAGCTTAGCGCCCGGCGGTGCAACTAATGAAAAACTGTTTTTT
>-|-|TRBV18|TRBJ2-7
CASSPDSNSYEQYF
TGTGCCAGCTCACCGGACAGTAACTCCTACGAGCAGTACTTC
>-|-|TRBV30|TRBJ1-5
CAWTSAGNQPQHF
TGTGCCTGGACCTCGGCGGGCAATCAGCCCCAGCATTTT
>TRBD1|-|TRBV6-1|TRBJ2-1
CASSEDRGSYNEQFF
TGTGCCAGCAGTGAAGACAGGGGCTCCTACAATGAGCAGTTCTTC
>TRBD1|-|TRBV29-1|TRBJ1-1
CSVRDRGRAIGTEAFF
TGCAGCGTCCGGGACAGGGGACGCGCCATTGGGACTGAAGCTTTCTTT
>-|once|TRBV29-1|TRBJ1-2
CSVEESPGGYTF
TGCAGCGTTGAAGAAAGCCCAGGTGGCTACACCTTC
>TRBD1|-|TRBV27|TRBJ2-4
CASRTRSGQGVNIQYF
TGTGCCAGCAGGACTCGGTCCGGACAGGGGGTAAACATTCAGTACTTC
>-|-|TRBV10-1|TRBJ2-7
CASSEGMRGLSSYEQYF
TGCGCCAGCAGCGAGGGGATGAGAGGGCTATCCTCCTACGAGCAGTACTTC
>-|-|TRBV5-4|TRBJ1-1
CASSLGGQGKAFF
TGTGCCAGCAGCTTGGGGGGGCAAGGAAAAGCTTTCTTT
>TRBD1|once|TRBV6-5|TRBJ2-7
CASSYLQGAGEQYF
TGTGCCAGCAGTTACTTGCAGGGGGCGGGGGAGCAGTACTTC
>-|-|TRBV7-8|TRBJ1-2
CASSLHGAGLYGYTF
TGTGCCAGCAGCCTCCACGGAGCGGGGCTTTATGGCTACACCTTC
>TRBD1|few|TRBV6-5|TRBJ2-1
CASRPGQGKYEQFF
TGTGCCAGCAGGCCCGGACAGGGAAAATATGAGCAGTTCTTC
>-|-|TRBV7-6|TRBJ1-2
CASSLALSYGYTF
TGTGCCAGCAGCTTAGCGCTGAGCTATGGCTACACCTTC
>TRBD1|-|TRBV5-6|TRBJ2-7
CASSSSRDREDYEQYF
TGTGCCAGCAGCTCGTCCCGGGACAGGGAGGATTACGAGCAGTACTTC
>-|-|TRBV3-1/TRBV3-2|TRBJ1-4
CASSPPGAGDEKLFF
TGTGCCAGCAGCCCCCCCGGGGCAGGGGATGAAAAACTGTTTTTT
>-|-|TRBV12-3/TRBV12-4|TRBJ1-2
CASSSTGFYGYTF
TGTGCCAGCAGTTCAACGGGGTTTTATGGCTACACCTTC
>-|-|TRBV18|TRBJ2-2
CASSPGGSTGELFF
TGTGCCAGCTCACCAGGGGGGAGCACCGGGGAGCTGTTTTTT
>TRBD2|-|TRBV24-1|TRBJ2-4
CATSDAGTSGYIQYF
TGTGCCACCAGTGATGCCGGGACTAGCGGTTACATTCAGTACTTC